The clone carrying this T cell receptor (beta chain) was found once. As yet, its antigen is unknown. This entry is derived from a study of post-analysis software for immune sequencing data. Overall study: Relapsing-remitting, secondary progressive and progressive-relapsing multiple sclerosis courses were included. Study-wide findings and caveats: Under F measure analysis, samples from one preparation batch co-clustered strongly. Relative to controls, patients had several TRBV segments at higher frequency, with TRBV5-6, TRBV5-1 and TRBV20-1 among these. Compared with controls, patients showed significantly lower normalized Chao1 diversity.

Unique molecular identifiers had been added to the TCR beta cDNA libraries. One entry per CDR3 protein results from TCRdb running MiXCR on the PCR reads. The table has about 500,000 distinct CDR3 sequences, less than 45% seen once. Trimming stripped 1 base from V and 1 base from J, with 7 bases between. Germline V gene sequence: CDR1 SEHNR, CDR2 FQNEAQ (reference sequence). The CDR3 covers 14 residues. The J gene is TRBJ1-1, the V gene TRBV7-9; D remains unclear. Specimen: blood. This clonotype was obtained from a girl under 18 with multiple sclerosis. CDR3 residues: CASSLVAQNTEAFF. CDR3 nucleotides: TGTGCCAGCAGCTTAGTAGCTCAGAACACTGAAGCTTTCTTT.